This T cell receptor beta chain was captured in a study of CD8 T cells in ankylosing spondylitis (dated by TCRdb to the late 2010s). At the level of the whole study: The study set out to find disease-linked TCR variants by profiling T cell receptor beta repertoires in ankylosing spondylitis patients and healthy donors. In total, the full study cohort was made up of 100 to 140 healthy donors and some 26 ankylosing spondylitis patients. Peripheral blood was sampled, and synovial fluid was also collected from ankylosing spondylitis patients. The study at large found these results: Some motif variants had previously been reported in the synovial fluid and blood of reactive arthritis patients, which suggests shared mechanisms of disease initiation. Significant enrichment of the disease-linked clones was reported in matched synovial fluid samples from ankylosing spondylitis patients. A CD8+ phenotype was shown by the disease-linked clones, which were found at relatively low frequencies in peripheral blood. Blood from ankylosing spondylitis patients appeared to be characterized by a TCR beta motif composed of eight highly homologous amino acid variants.

This clonotype was counted between two and nine times. The target of this receptor is not known. Base qualities are not recorded, but no much larger clone differs from it by a single base. V was cut back by 3 bases and J by 8 bases, leaving a gap of 7 bases between them. The germline V gene (reference sequence) supplies CDR1 LGHDT and CDR2 YNNKEL. The CDR3 starts with the cysteine, ends with the phenylalanine, and has 12 residues. Of the read, only the CDR3 DNA is kept; its 36 bases are in frame from base 1. Instrument used: Illumina HiSeq 2500. TCR beta libraries were prepared by quantitative 5'-RACE with molecular barcodes. As for the original processing: A new computational method, built on a probabilistic model of VDJ rearrangement, was used to identify disease-linked TCR variants. TCRdb itself trimmed the public reads at Q25 with fastp, ran MiXCR and retained productive beta chains. Here each entry gathers all rows of one CDR3 protein and keeps the most common genes and DNA. Here the V and J calls rest on TCRdb's processing, not on the authors' analysis. This sample comprises about 340,000 distinct CDR3 sequences, under 15% of them detected only once. Of the sample, 0.85% to 1.4% is held by the ten largest clones.

The V gene is TRBV3-1 and the J gene is TRBJ1-4; matching of 6 bases hints at TRBD1 as the D gene. What was sequenced was blood, either unsorted or a sorted T cell fraction (not recorded which). The clonotype originates from a male donor with ankylosing spondylitis or in good health (not recorded which). The DNA sequence is TGTGCCAGCAGCCACAGGGGCGAAAAACTGTTTTTT. The resulting protein is CASSHRGEKLFF.